The 6 T cell receptor beta chains below come from one sample, sequenced in a study of cytomegalovirus exposure and HLA in healthy donors. It was with 60 Vbeta and 13 Jbeta primers that the PCR ran. Libraries were prepared by immunoSEQ multiplex PCR; TCRdb keeps only in-frame clonotypes and omits some of them. The table has over 95,000 clones, about 80% seen once; the top ten hold approximately 2%. Source material: PBMCs. These receptors all come from a human donor in good health.

V usage is TRBV28 and J usage is TRBJ2-3, with D perhaps matching TRBD1 (6 bases). Germline V gene lookup returns CDR1 MDHEN and CDR2 SYDVKM. Trimming left V 6 bases short and J 4 bases short, with 11 bases between. The CDR3 extends over 13 amino acids. The CDR3 protein is CASRPGTSDTQYF. CDR3 nucleotide sequence: TGTGCCAGCAGGCCCGGGACATCAGATACGCAGTATTTT.

In its sample, this clone was seen once. This chain joins TRBV7-8 and TRBJ1-5; no firm D call. There are 14 residues in the CDR3. The V end lost 1 base, the J end lost 3 bases, and 7 bases lay between the germline ends. CDR1 and CDR2 from the germline V gene are SGHVS and FQNEAQ. CDR3 DNA: TGTGCCAGCAGCTTAGACAGCCTCAATCAGCCCCAGCATTTT. Its translation is CASSLDSLNQPQHF. Full variable domain (missing parts from reference TRBV7-8 and TRBJ1-5): GAGVSQSPRYKVAKRGQDVALRCDPISGHVSLFWYQQALGQGPEFLTYFQNEAQLDKSGLPSDRFFAERPEGSVSTLKIQRTQQEDSAVYLCASSLDSLNQPQHFGDGTRLSIL.

The V gene is TRBV19, the J gene TRBJ1-2, with 9 bases lining up with TRBD1. CDR1 is LNHDA, CDR2 SQIVND, per germline (reference sequence). The trim removed 3 bases at V and 7 bases at J, leaving 15 bases unmatched. This CDR3 has 17 amino acids. CDR3 coding DNA: TGTGCCAGTAGTATTGTACAGGGGGCAGCGAGGTTTTCTGGCTACACCTTC. Residues: CASSIVQGAARFSGYTF. The full variable domain, with the rest looked up from reference TRBV19 and TRBJ1-2, is DGGITQSPKYLFRKEGQNVTLSCEQNLNHDAMYWYRQDPGQGLRLIYYSQIVNDFQKGDIAEGYSVSREKKESFPLTVTSAQKNPTAFYLCASSIVQGAARFSGYTFGSGTRLTVV.

This rearrangement joins TRBV2 to TRBJ1-6; D remains ambiguous. CDR3 length: 17 residues. The V and J ends lost 4 bases and 0 bases respectively, with 13 bases between them. The V gene's germline CDR1 is SNHLY and CDR2 FYNNEI. The chain's CDR3 is CASSVQTGSSYNSPLHF. The CDR3 DNA follows: TGTGCCAGCAGTGTTCAGACTGGGAGCTCCTATAATTCACCCCTCCACTTT. The variable domain in full, with the rest retrieved from reference TRBV2 and TRBJ1-6, is EPEVTQTPSHQVTQMGQEVILRCVPISNHLYFYWYRQILGQKVEFLVSFYNNEISEKSEIFDDQFSVERPDGSNFTLKIRSTKLEDSAMYFCASSVQTGSSYNSPLHFGNGTRLTVT.

This chain uses TRBV2 with TRBJ2-2; 12 nucleotides agree with TRBD1. The CDR3 runs 14 residues. Germline-derived CDR1 and CDR2 are SNHLY and FYNNEI. Trimming cost V 6 bases and J 9 bases; bases outside gene matches: 5. The CDR3 DNA reads as TGTGCCAGCAGGGCGGGACAGGGGGCGTGGGAGCTGTTTTTT. Its protein product is CASRAGQGAWELFF.

This rearrangement joins TRBV6-5 to TRBJ1-3, with 8 bases lining up with TRBD1. V lost 6 bases to trimming and J lost 2 bases; unmatched junction nucleotides: 6. Germline V gene data show CDR1 as MNHEY and CDR2 as SVGAGI. The CDR3 totals 15 residues. The CDR3 loop is CASSRSTGAGNTIYF. Here the CDR3 DNA reads TGTGCCAGCAGCCGCTCGACAGGGGCTGGAAACACCATATATTTT.